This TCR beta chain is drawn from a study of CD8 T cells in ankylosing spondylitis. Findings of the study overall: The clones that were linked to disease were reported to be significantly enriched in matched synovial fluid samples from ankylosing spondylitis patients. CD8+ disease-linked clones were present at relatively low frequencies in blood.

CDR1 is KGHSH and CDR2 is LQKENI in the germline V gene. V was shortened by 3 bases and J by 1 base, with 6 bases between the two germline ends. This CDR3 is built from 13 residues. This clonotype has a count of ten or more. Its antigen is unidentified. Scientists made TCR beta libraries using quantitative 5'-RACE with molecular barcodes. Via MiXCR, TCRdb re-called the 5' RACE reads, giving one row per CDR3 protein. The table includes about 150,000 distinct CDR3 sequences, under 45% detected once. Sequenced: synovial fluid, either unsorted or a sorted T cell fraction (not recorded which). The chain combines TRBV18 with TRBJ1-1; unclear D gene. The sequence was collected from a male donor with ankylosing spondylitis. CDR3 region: CASSPGPNTEAFF. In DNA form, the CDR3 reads TGTGCCAGCTCACCGGGCCCGAACACTGAAGCTTTCTTT.